These 13 T cell receptor beta chains were sequenced from one sample in a study of blood T cell repertoires in COVID-19. Repertoires were generated with immunoSEQ multiplex PCR, while TCRdb's copy carries only in-frame clones and drops some. The sample has about 63,000 clones, roughly 85% seen once. What was sequenced was peripheral blood. The receptors here all came from a human donor in a cohort sampled during active COVID-19.

This sequence joins TRBV5-1 and TRBJ2-7, with TRBD2 matching 9 bases. Trimming cost V 0 bases and J 0 bases; bases outside gene matches: 7. The CDR3 has 17 amino acids. Per the germline V gene, CDR1 is SGHRS and CDR2 is YFSETQ. CDR3 residues: CASSLGGLAGSSYEQYF. CDR3 nucleotides: TGCGCCAGCAGCTTGGGGGGTCTAGCGGGATCCTCCTACGAGCAGTACTTC.

The CDR3 sequence: CSAVLAMNTEAFF. DNA of the CDR3: TGCAGCGCCGTATTAGCCATGAACACTGAAGCTTTCTTT. The chain carries TRBV29-1 and TRBJ1-1, with D uncertain. The CDR3 loop spans 13 amino acids. CDR1 is SQVTM and CDR2 is ANQGSEA in the germline V gene. V gave up 7 bases and J gave up 0 bases, with 12 bases separating them.

The CDR3 bases are TGTGCCAGCAGCTTAGTGGGGAGAGGGACCGGGGAGCTGTTTTTT. Residues: CASSLVGRGTGELFF. The V call is TRBV7-2, the J call TRBJ2-2, with a tentative D call TRBD2 (5 bases). Germline CDR1 and CDR2: SGHTA and FQGNSA. V was shortened by 1 base and J by 5 bases, with 11 bases between the two germline ends. This CDR3 is built from 15 residues.

This chain joins TRBV29-1 and TRBJ1-2; the D gene is possibly TRBD1 (6 bases). The germline V gene has CDR1 SQVTM and CDR2 ANQGSEA. The CDR3 is 12 residues long. V lost 1 base, J lost 8 bases, and 11 bases lay in between. In nucleotides, the CDR3 is TGCAGCGTTGAAGGCAGGGGATGGGGCTACACCTTC. It specifies CSVEGRGWGYTF.

This clone was seen a few times. J is TRBJ1-6 and V is TRBV9; no clear D. Trimming removed 0 bases at V and 3 bases at J, with 7 bases between. The germline V gene encodes CDR1 SGDLS and CDR2 YYNGEE. This CDR3 region has 15 residues. The CDR3 loop reads CASSVATDYNSPLHF. As DNA, the CDR3 is TGTGCCAGCAGCGTAGCTACAGACTATAATTCACCCCTCCACTTT. The full variable domain, in which reference TRBV9 and TRBJ1-6 provide the parts outside the CDR3, is DSGVTQTPKHLITATGQRVTLRCSPRSGDLSVYWYQQSLDQGLQFLIQYYNGEERAKGNILERFSAQQFPDLHSELNLSSLELGDSALYFCASSVATDYNSPLHFGNGTRLTVT.

The genes are TRBV6-1 and TRBJ2-7, with D possibly matching TRBD1 (6 bases). V lost 1 base and J 2 bases, leaving 12 bases between the germline ends. This CDR3 has 15 amino acids. Germline lookup yields CDR1 MNHNS and CDR2 SASEGT. In nucleotides, the CDR3 is TGTGCCAGCAGTGAAGTCCGGACAGCCACCTACGAGCAGTACTTC. It encodes CASSEVRTATYEQYF.

The CDR3 protein is CASSAPGRGTNTEAFF. The DNA of the CDR3 is TGTGCCAGCAGTGCCCCAGGGCGGGGTACGAACACTGAAGCTTTCTTT. This chain uses TRBV27 with TRBJ1-1, with D possibly being TRBD1 (5 bases). V lost 5 bases and J 1 base, leaving 17 bases between the germline ends. The CDR3 is made up of 16 amino acids. Germline CDR1 reads MNHEY; CDR2 reads SMNVEV (reference sequence).

This clone was detected only a few times. The chain has TRBV10-3 and TRBJ2-3, with D possibly being TRBD2 (5 bases). The V and J ends lost 2 bases and 0 bases respectively, with 9 bases between them. The CDR3 has 15 amino acids. Germline assignment: CDR1 ENHRY and CDR2 SYGVKD. DNA of the CDR3: TGTGCCATCAGTGAGCGGGGTCCTAGCACAGATACGCAGTATTTT. As protein: CAISERGPSTDTQYF.

J is TRBJ2-2 and V is TRBV25-1; D is perhaps TRBD1 (5 bases). The V end lost 5 bases, the J end lost 4 bases, and 11 bases lay between the germline ends. The CDR3 length is 14 residues. Germline-derived CDR1 and CDR2 are MGHDK and SYGVNS. The CDR3 nucleotides read TGTGCCAGCAGTAACCTCGACAGCACCGGGGAGCTGTTTTTT. Protein product: CASSNLDSTGELFF.

This chain connects TRBV6-5 to TRBJ1-4; TRBD1 matches 7 bases. The CDR3 loop spans 14 amino acids. The junction had 9 bases not matched to a gene; V was cut back by 6 bases and J by 8 bases. Germline loops: CDR1 MNHEY, CDR2 SVGAGI. The CDR3 coding sequence is TGTGCCAGCAGCTCAGACAGGGTGGTGGAAAAACTGTTTTTT. Its protein product is CASSSDRVVEKLFF.

The chain carries TRBV24-1 and TRBJ1-2; TRBD1 matches at 7 bases. Unmatched junction bases numbered 4, after V lost 1 base and J lost 9 bases. The CDR3 consists of 13 residues. Germline V gene data show CDR1 as KGHDR and CDR2 as SFDVKD. The CDR3 here is CATSDFPTGSYTF. The CDR3 bases are TGTGCCACCAGTGATTTCCCGACAGGGAGCTACACCTTC.

The CDR3 nucleotides read TGTGCCTACCAGCGCGGCTGGGCAGATACGCAGTATTTT. Translated: CAYQRGWADTQYF. This chain links TRBV30 with TRBJ2-3, with D hard to call. The V gene lost 7 bases and the J gene lost 4 bases, with 15 bases spanning the gap. The CDR3 is 13 amino acids. Germline V gene sequence: CDR1 GTSNPN, CDR2 SVGIG (reference sequence).

By sample share, this clone is medium-sized. The genes are TRBV4-3 and TRBJ2-1, with a possible D match to TRBD2 (6 bases). CDR3 length: 15 residues. CDR1 is LGHNA, CDR2 YSLEER, per germline. Trimming took 5 bases from V and 5 from J, leaving 16 bases between them. The CDR3 sequence is CASSNSRDFNNEQFF. The DNA for the CDR3 is TGCGCCAGCAGCAACTCGAGGGACTTCAACAATGAGCAGTTCTTC.